Sequencing of this TCR beta chain was carried out in a study of beta chain features in type 1 diabetes. Findings and caveats of the study: Type 1 diabetes patients showed a moderate but significant shortening of TCRB CDR3s in all four CD4+ subsets.

Expressed TCRB transcripts were sequenced because the entire RNA isolate underwent reverse transcription. Clones were sequenced by immunoSEQ multiplex PCR, and TCRdb holds only the in-frame ones, with some missing. The sample has about 740,000 clones; 13% are singletons. Remarks on this clone: The antigen is not known.

Every donor provided one heparinised blood draw, which averaged approximately 120 mL. This receptor was obtained from a man aged 18 to 29 with type 1 diabetes. Sequences were obtained from naive CD4+ T cells from blood.

The CDR3 here is CAWGRSGEQYF. CDR3 bases: TGTGCCTGGGGGCGGTCGGGCGAGCAGTACTTC. This rearrangement joins TRBV30 to TRBJ2-7; no clear D. Germline-derived CDR1 and CDR2 are GTSNPN and SVGIG (reference sequence). This CDR3 contains 11 residues. Deletions cut 5 bases from V and 6 bases from J, with 11 bases between.